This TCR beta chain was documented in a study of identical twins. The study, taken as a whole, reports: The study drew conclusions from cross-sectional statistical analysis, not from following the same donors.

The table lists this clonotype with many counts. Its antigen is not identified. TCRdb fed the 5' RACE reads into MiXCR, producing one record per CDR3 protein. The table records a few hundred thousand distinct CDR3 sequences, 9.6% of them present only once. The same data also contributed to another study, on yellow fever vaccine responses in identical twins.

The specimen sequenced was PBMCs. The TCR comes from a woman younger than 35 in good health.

CDR3 DNA sequence: TGCGCCAGCAGCCAAGTTGGGATAGAGGAGTACGAGCAGTACTTC. Translating it yields CASSQVGIEEYEQYF. V is TRBV4-1 and J is TRBJ2-7; D is unresolved. Germline-derived CDR1 and CDR2 are MGHRA and YSYEKL. This CDR3 spans 15 amino acids. V lost 1 base and J lost 4, with 14 bases in between.